The sequence of this TCR beta chain was determined in a study of T-cell reconstitution after alpha-beta-depleted transplantation in children. Unique molecular identifiers were used to barcode this TCRbeta library. TCRdb recomputed calls from the PCR reads with MiXCR, one row per CDR3 protein. The sample includes some 500,000 distinct CDR3 sequences, about 30% seen only once; the top ten take approximately 2.3%. The CDR3 runs 15 residues. The V gene's germline CDR1 is SGHRS and CDR2 YFSETQ. V was pared by 4 bases and J by 3 bases, with 7 bases of the junction left unmatched. This clonotype was found many times.

This specimen was PBMCs from the stem cell graft donor, taken from the stem cell graft. The receptor was derived from a human donor who donated a stem cell graft to a child with aplastic anemia. V gene TRBV5-1 combines with J gene TRBJ2-1; 7 bases agree with TRBD2. The CDR3 protein is CASSLGLADYNEQFF. The DNA for the CDR3 is TGCGCCAGCAGCCTAGGGCTAGCGGACTACAATGAGCAGTTCTTC.